A single sample is the source of the 28 T cell receptor beta chains below, sequenced in a study of CD8+ T cells in alopecia areata. Sequencing templates came from extracted RNA that was reverse transcribed into cDNA. Sequenced by immunoSEQ multiplex PCR; TCRdb stores in-frame clones only, minus some. The top ten hold 11% of the sample, which has roughly 180,000 clones, roughly 50% seen once. The treatment is: oral pan-JAK inhibitor, 5-10 mg twice daily. Sequencing was performed on CD8+ T cells sorted from blood, taken at week 24, from a patient treated with tofacitinib. The receptors shown here come from a human donor with alopecia areata.

This clone was observed a handful of times. J is TRBJ1-2 and V is TRBV10-3; D gene unclear. Germline lookup yields CDR1 ENHRY and CDR2 SYGVKD. The CDR3 spans 19 residues. The V and J ends lost 2 bases and 0 bases respectively, with 22 bases between them. As DNA, the CDR3 is TGTGCCATCAGTGAGCTTGCCCTGAAGTCTTGGGAGACTAACTATGGCTACACCTTC. This encodes CAISELALKSWETNYGYTF.

This clone showed up just a few times. The chain is built from TRBV29-1 and TRBJ2-7, with D unclear. The CDR3 is 13 amino acids. CDR1 is SQVTM, CDR2 ANQGSEA, per germline. Trimming shortened V by 6 bases and J by 4 bases, and 16 bases separated the two germline ends. DNA of the CDR3: TGCAGCGTAAGGGTCCCAACTGATTACGAGCAGTACTTC. Amino acid sequence: CSVRVPTDYEQYF.

CDR3 protein: CASSVGGGKTEAFF. The CDR3, as DNA: TGTGCCAGCAGCGTAGGCGGGGGAAAGACTGAAGCTTTCTTT. V gene TRBV9 combines with J gene TRBJ1-1; D possibly corresponds to TRBD1 (5 bases). The ends were cut back, 0 bases at V and 5 bases at J, with 11 bases in the middle. CDR1 is SGDLS, CDR2 YYNGEE, per germline. CDR3 length: 14 residues.

This chain connects TRBV4-3 to TRBJ1-5; D is uncertain. Germline loops: CDR1 LGHNA, CDR2 YSLEER. The CDR3 runs 13 residues. The V and J ends lost 0 bases and 8 bases respectively, with 8 bases between them. The DNA of the CDR3 is TGCGCCAGCAGCCAAGATCGGTTTGAGCCCCAGCATTTT. Translation: CASSQDRFEPQHF.

The chain employs TRBV29-1 and TRBJ2-1; D gene ambiguous. Germline loops: CDR1 SQVTM, CDR2 ANQGSEA. The CDR3 covers 15 residues. Trimming cost V 1 base and J 7 bases, with 17 bases left between them. The DNA of the CDR3 is TGCAGCGTTGAAGTTGTCCACGTAGGACCAAATGAGCAGTTCTTC. This encodes CSVEVVHVGPNEQFF.

This chain connects TRBV27 to TRBJ1-2, with a weak D call TRBD1 (5 bases). CDR3 length: 12 residues. Germline CDR1 reads MNHEY; CDR2 reads SMNVEV (reference sequence). The V gene lost 4 bases and the J gene lost 6 bases, with 9 bases spanning the gap. The CDR3: CASSSGPHGYTF. The CDR3 DNA reads TGTGCCAGCAGTTCAGGGCCCCATGGCTACACCTTC.

V is TRBV18 and J is TRBJ2-6; perhaps TRBD1 as D (5 bases). The CDR3 is 20 residues long. The V gene lost 2 bases and the J gene lost 0 bases, with 20 bases spanning the gap. From germline, CDR1 is KGHSH and CDR2 LQKENI. The CDR3: CASSPIPGPGSSSGANVLTF. CDR3 nucleotide sequence: TGTGCCAGCTCACCAATCCCAGGTCCAGGGTCAAGCTCTGGGGCCAACGTCCTGACTTTC.

The genes are TRBV30 and TRBJ1-2; 10 bases line up with TRBD1. CDR1 and CDR2 (germline): GTSNPN, SVGIG (reference sequence). V gave up 0 bases and J gave up 8 bases; unmatched junction bases: 15. This CDR3 spans 17 amino acids. The CDR3 region has the DNA TGTGCCTGGAGTGTACAGGGTCGAGGACAGGGGGGGCTCGGCTACACCTTC. Translation: CAWSVQGRGQGGLGYTF.

The chain combines TRBV30 with TRBJ2-7, with D hard to call. This CDR3 region has 13 residues. Germline loops: CDR1 GTSNPN, CDR2 SVGIG (reference sequence). The V gene lost 0 bases and the J gene lost 2 bases, with 8 bases spanning the gap. Here the CDR3 reads CAWSVLGTYEQYF. CDR3 nucleotide sequence: TGTGCCTGGAGTGTACTTGGGACCTACGAGCAGTACTTC.

This clone has a handful of counts. V is TRBV25-1 and J is TRBJ2-6; the D is unclear. Trimming removed 2 bases at V and 1 base at J, with 6 bases between. The CDR3 runs to 15 residues. From germline, CDR1 is MGHDK and CDR2 SYGVNS. CDR3 bases: TGTGCCAGCAGTGAAGAAGGGTCTGGGGCCAACGTCCTGACTTTC. Protein sequence: CASSEEGSGANVLTF.

This clone was seen a handful of times. The V call is TRBV27, the J call TRBJ2-3; D is perhaps TRBD2 (5 bases). V shed 8 bases and J shed 2 bases, with 14 bases lying between them. The CDR3 has 14 residues. The germline gives CDR1 MNHEY, CDR2 SMNVEV (reference sequence). This chain's CDR3 is CASGSREPTDTQYF. Here the CDR3 DNA reads TGTGCCAGCGGCAGCCGGGAACCCACAGATACGCAGTATTTT.

This clone has at least ten counts. The chain links TRBV7-3 to TRBJ2-1, with D tentatively TRBD1 (5 bases). Germline V lookup: CDR1 SGHTA, CDR2 FQGTGA. V dropped 2 bases and J dropped 8 bases, with 10 bases sitting between them. The CDR3 is 13 residues long. The CDR3 DNA sequence: TGTGCCAGCAGCTTAGGTAGGGGCCATGAGCAGTTCTTC. Translated: CASSLGRGHEQFF.

In its sample, this clone was seen once. An end of the junction does not agree with germline; a read error may underlie this. In the same sample, other DNA sequences code for this CDR3. The chain employs TRBV19 and TRBJ1-5; D uncertain. The CDR3 is 14 residues long. Germline CDR1 and CDR2: LNHDA and SQIVND (reference sequence). The CDR3 loop reads CASSMQVRDQPQHF. The CDR3 bases are TGTGCCAGTAGTATGCAGGTCCGGGATCAGCCCCAGCATTTC.

The chain joins TRBV21-1 to TRBJ2-7; the D call of TRBD2 is as the table states it, not checked on the DNA. TRBV21-1 is described as a pseudogene. The CDR3 loop spans 13 amino acids. The CDR3 DNA is TGTGCCCGACGGACTAGCGGGGTGAAAGAGCAGTACTTC. It is translated as CARRTSGVKEQYF.

The rearrangement links TRBV4-3 to TRBJ2-2; D not certain. The V end lost 0 bases, the J end lost 8 bases, and 7 bases lay between the germline ends. CDR1 is LGHNA, CDR2 YSLEER, per germline. The CDR3 covers 13 residues. For the CDR3, the DNA is TGCGCCAGCAGCCAAGAAGTGGGGGGGGAGCTGTTTTTT. The encoded protein is CASSQEVGGELFF.

This clone was detected only a few times. V and J are TRBV5-1 and TRBJ2-1; the match to TRBD2 covers 16 bases. With V trimmed by 3 bases and J by 0 bases, 9 bases remained unmatched. The CDR3 is 20 residues long. CDR1 is SGHRS, CDR2 YFSETQ, per germline. The CDR3 loop is CASSYPGTSGGGSSYNEQFF. For the CDR3, the DNA is TGCGCCAGCAGCTACCCCGGGACTAGCGGGGGGGGTAGCTCCTACAATGAGCAGTTCTTC. Full variable domain (outside the CDR3, taken from reference TRBV5-1 and TRBJ2-1): KAGVTQTPRYLIKTRGQQVTLSCSPISGHRSVSWYQQTPGQGLQFLFEYFSETQRNKGNFPGRFSGRQFSNSRSEMNVSTLELGDSALYLCASSYPGTSGGGSSYNEQFFGPGTRLTVL.

The chain has TRBV7-2 and TRBJ2-1, with unresolved D. CDR3 length: 15 amino acids. Germline CDR1 is SGHTA and CDR2 is FQGNSA. V was pared by 1 base and J by 12 bases, with 19 bases between. CDR3 coding DNA: TGTGCCAGCAGCTTAGAGATGGTTATGTCCCAAACGCAGTTCTTC. Translated, it gives CASSLEMVMSQTQFF.

The table lists this clone with a few counts. This chain joins TRBV5-6 and TRBJ2-1; D gene uncertain. The CDR3 runs to 14 residues. Germline lookup yields CDR1 SGHDT and CDR2 YYEEEE. V was trimmed by 0 bases and J by 6 bases, leaving 10 bases between them. CDR3 DNA: TGTGCCAGCAGCTTGGAGCGTTCTCTCAATGAGCAGTTCTTC. As protein: CASSLERSLNEQFF.

The chain joins TRBV14 to TRBJ2-7; D may be TRBD1 (6 bases). CDR1 is SGHDN, CDR2 FVKESK, per germline. CDR3 length: 15 amino acids. V lost 5 bases and J lost 0, with 14 bases in between. The CDR3 is CASSALQGSSYEQYF. CDR3 in DNA: TGTGCCAGCAGCGCCTTGCAGGGGAGCTCCTACGAGCAGTACTTC.

The gene calls are TRBV29-1 and TRBJ1-2, with D perhaps matching TRBD1 (5 bases). CDR1 and CDR2 from the germline V gene are SQVTM and ANQGSEA. The V gene lost 6 bases and the J gene lost 8 bases, with 16 bases spanning the gap. CDR3 length: 12 residues. The CDR3 sequence: CSVPDSLEGYTF. DNA for the CDR3: TGCAGCGTCCCCGACAGCCTCGAAGGCTACACCTTC.

V usage is TRBV7-9 and J usage is TRBJ2-7; the D gene could be TRBD1 or TRBD2 (5 bases each). Per germline, CDR1 SEHNR and CDR2 FQNEAQ (reference sequence). The CDR3 is made up of 15 amino acids. V lost 0 bases, J lost 5 bases, and 14 bases lay in between. The CDR3 reads CASSLASQRGHEQYF. CDR3 coding DNA: TGTGCCAGCAGCTTAGCTTCTCAGAGGGGCCACGAGCAGTACTTC. Using reference TRBV7-9 and TRBJ2-7 for the parts outside the CDR3, the full variable domain is DTGVSQNPRHKITKRGQNVTFRCDPISEHNRLYWYRQTLGQGPEFLTYFQNEAQLEKSRLLSDRFSAERPKGSFSTLEIQRTEQGDSAMYLCASSLASQRGHEQYFGPGTRLTVT.

The genes are TRBV30 and TRBJ2-7; TRBD1 might be the D (6 bases). V lost 3 bases and J lost 0, with 12 bases in between. Germline lookup yields CDR1 GTSNPN and CDR2 SVGIG (reference sequence). This CDR3 is 14 amino acids long. This CDR3 reads CAWSIQQGSYEQYF. Here the CDR3 DNA reads TGTGCCTGGAGCATACAACAGGGCTCCTACGAGCAGTACTTC.

V and J are TRBV29-1 and TRBJ1-1; possible D gene TRBD1, 5 bases. Germline lookup yields CDR1 SQVTM and CDR2 ANQGSEA. This CDR3 spans 11 amino acids. The V end lost 6 bases, the J end lost 7 bases, and 12 bases lay between the germline ends. CDR3 in amino acids: CSVRPTDEAFF. The CDR3 region has the DNA TGCAGCGTCCGACCGACAGATGAAGCTTTCTTT.

The gene calls are TRBV25-1 and TRBJ2-3; possible D gene TRBD2, 5 bases. Trimming cost V 7 bases and J 5 bases, with 10 bases left between them. CDR1 and CDR2 (germline): MGHDK, SYGVNS. The CDR3 is 12 residues long. This CDR3 reads CASILEGDTQYF. The DNA for the CDR3 is TGTGCCAGCATCTTAGAGGGAGATACGCAGTATTTT.

This clone was seen a handful of times. The chain has TRBV30 and TRBJ2-7; 8 bases match TRBD1. The germline CDR1 and CDR2 sequences are GTSNPN and SVGIG (reference sequence). This CDR3 comprises 13 residues. V was pared by 1 base and J by 6 bases, with 5 bases of the junction left unmatched. CDR3 residues: CAWSEGTGREQYF. The CDR3 bases are TGTGCCTGGAGTGAAGGGACAGGCCGCGAGCAGTACTTC.

Comment on this clone: The identical CDR3 is also encoded by other nucleotide sequences in the sample. V gene TRBV4-3 combines with J gene TRBJ1-1; possible D gene TRBD1, 5 bases. Germline CDR1 and CDR2: LGHNA and YSLEER. CDR3 length: 14 residues. V lost 1 base to trimming and J lost 3 bases, with 9 bases between them. The CDR3 region is CASSQVEGDTEAFF. CDR3 sequence (DNA): TGCGCCAGCAGCCAAGTTGAAGGGGACACTGAAGCTTTCTTT.

The V gene is TRBV27, the J gene TRBJ2-3; D is unresolved. Germline lookup yields CDR1 MNHEY and CDR2 SMNVEV (reference sequence). Trimming took off 1 base at V and 0 bases at J, with 14 bases between the two ends. The CDR3 length is 17 residues. The CDR3 loop is CASSLLQNRPSTDTQYF. The CDR3 region has the DNA TGTGCCAGCAGTTTATTACAGAATCGACCTAGCACAGATACGCAGTATTTT.

This clone turned up a few times. CDR3 amino acids: CASRLLAGEAGELFF. Written as DNA, the CDR3 is TGTGCCAGCAGACTCCTAGCGGGGGAGGCCGGGGAGCTGTTTTTT. The V call is TRBV7-2, the J call TRBJ2-2; TRBD2 matches 10 bases. Germline V CDR1 and CDR2: SGHTA, FQGNSA. V gave up 6 bases and J gave up 6 bases; unmatched junction bases: 7. CDR3 length equals 15 residues.